This passage covers 8 T cell receptor beta chains from one sample sequenced in a study of beta chain features in type 1 diabetes. TCRB transcripts that were expressed got sequenced, as all of the isolated RNA had been reverse transcribed. Measured with immunoSEQ multiplex PCR; TCRdb has only the in-frame clones, and not every one. Of 350,000 to 450,000 clones listed, about 16% are singletons. Input material: naive CD4+ T cells from blood. These TCRs come from a woman between 18 and 30 years old in good health.

Only a few counts were recorded for this clone. The chain employs TRBV7-2 and TRBJ2-1; D possibly corresponds to TRBD2 (5 bases). CDR1 is SGHTA and CDR2 is FQGNSA in the germline V gene. The V gene lost 2 bases and the J gene lost 4 bases, with 15 bases spanning the gap. The CDR3 contains 16 residues. The CDR3 reads CASSLSSGTRYNEQFF. The DNA of the CDR3 is TGTGCCAGCAGCTTAAGCAGCGGAACAAGATACAATGAGCAGTTCTTC.

This chain joins TRBV9 and TRBJ2-5, with D unresolved. This CDR3 comprises 15 residues. The germline gives CDR1 SGDLS, CDR2 YYNGEE. The ends were cut back, 0 bases at V and 1 base at J, with 10 bases in the middle. The CDR3 DNA follows: TGTGCCAGCAGCGTAGGAGTAGCAGTCCAAGAGACCCAGTACTTC. Amino acids: CASSVGVAVQETQYF.

This rearrangement joins TRBV4-2 to TRBJ1-2, with 9 bases identical to TRBD1. Germline assignment: CDR1 LGHNA and CDR2 YNFKEQ. CDR3 length: 14 amino acids. J lost 3 bases, V lost 6 bases, and 5 bases had no gene match. CDR3 in DNA: TGTGCCAGCAGAAGGACAGGGGAGGACTATGGCTACACCTTC. Protein: CASRRTGEDYGYTF.

This clone was recorded a few times. The chain employs TRBV4-1 and TRBJ2-3; the D is unclear. CDR1 is MGHRA and CDR2 is YSYEKL in the germline V gene. The V end lost 0 bases, the J end lost 6 bases, and 7 bases lay between the germline ends. The CDR3 covers 13 residues. Here the CDR3 DNA reads TGCGCCAGCAGCCAAGATCGTCGGGATACGCAGTATTTT. It codes for CASSQDRRDTQYF.

The J gene is TRBJ1-5, the V gene TRBV9, with a weak D call TRBD1 (6 bases). V shed 5 bases and J shed 3 bases, with 15 bases lying between them. The CDR3 runs 15 residues. CDR1 and CDR2 (germline): SGDLS, YYNGEE. Here the CDR3 DNA reads TGTGCCAGCAGTCAACAGGGTATCACCAATCAGCCCCAGCATTTT. Protein: CASSQQGITNQPQHF. The complete variable domain, with remaining parts taken from reference TRBV9 and TRBJ1-5, reads DSGVTQTPKHLITATGQRVTLRCSPRSGDLSVYWYQQSLDQGLQFLIQYYNGEERAKGNILERFSAQQFPDLHSELNLSSLELGDSALYFCASSQQGITNQPQHFGDGTRLSIL.

The chain links TRBV30 to TRBJ2-7; 12 nucleotides align to TRBD2. Losses at the gene ends were 2 bases for V and 5 bases for J; bases not matched to a gene: 4. CDR1 and CDR2 (germline): GTSNPN, SVGIG (reference sequence). The CDR3 has 14 amino acids. The CDR3 reads CAWSLWTSGNEQYF. The CDR3 DNA reads as TGTGCCTGGAGTCTTTGGACTAGCGGGAACGAGCAGTACTTC.

With regard to this clone: The sample holds other DNA sequences that translate to the same CDR3. This rearrangement joins TRBV28 to TRBJ2-7; possibly TRBD1 for D (6 bases). V was cut by 1 base and J by 1 base, with 8 bases left in between. Germline V lookup: CDR1 MDHEN, CDR2 SYDVKM. The CDR3 sequence is 14 residues long. The CDR3 sequence: CASSLYQGSYEQYF. For the CDR3, the DNA is TGTGCCAGCAGTTTATATCAGGGGTCCTACGAGCAGTACTTC.

This clone was counted between two and nine times. V usage is TRBV5-5 and J usage is TRBJ1-5, with D possibly being TRBD1 (6 bases). Per germline, CDR1 SGHKS and CDR2 YYEKEE (reference sequence). The CDR3 sequence is 15 residues long. V lost 4 bases and J lost 4, with 15 bases in between. The CDR3 spells CASSLITGFNQPQHF. CDR3 nucleotides: TGTGCCAGCAGCCTCATCACAGGGTTTAATCAGCCCCAGCATTTT.